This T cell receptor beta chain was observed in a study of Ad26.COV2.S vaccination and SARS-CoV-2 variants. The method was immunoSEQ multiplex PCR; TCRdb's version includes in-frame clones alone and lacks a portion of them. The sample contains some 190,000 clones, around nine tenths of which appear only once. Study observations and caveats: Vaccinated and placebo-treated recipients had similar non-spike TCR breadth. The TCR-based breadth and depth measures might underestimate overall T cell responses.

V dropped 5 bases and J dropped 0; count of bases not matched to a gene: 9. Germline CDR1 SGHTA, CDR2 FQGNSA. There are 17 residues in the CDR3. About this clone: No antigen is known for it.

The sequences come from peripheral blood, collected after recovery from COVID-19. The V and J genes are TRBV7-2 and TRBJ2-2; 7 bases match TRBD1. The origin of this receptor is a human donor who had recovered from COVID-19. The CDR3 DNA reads TGTGCCAGCAGCCCGACGACAGGGTTTACGAACACCGGGGAGCTGTTTTTT. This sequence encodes CASSPTTGFTNTGELFF.